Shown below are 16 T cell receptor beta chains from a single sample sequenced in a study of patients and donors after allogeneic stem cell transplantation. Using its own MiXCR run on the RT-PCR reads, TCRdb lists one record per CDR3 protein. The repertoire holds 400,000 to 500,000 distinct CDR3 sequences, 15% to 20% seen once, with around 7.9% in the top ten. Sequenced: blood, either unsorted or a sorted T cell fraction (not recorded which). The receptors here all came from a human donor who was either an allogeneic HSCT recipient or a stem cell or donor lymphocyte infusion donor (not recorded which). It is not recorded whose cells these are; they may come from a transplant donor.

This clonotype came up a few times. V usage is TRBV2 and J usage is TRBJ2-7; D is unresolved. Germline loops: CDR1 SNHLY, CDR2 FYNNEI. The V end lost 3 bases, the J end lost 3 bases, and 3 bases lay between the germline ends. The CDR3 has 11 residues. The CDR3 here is CASSENYEQYF. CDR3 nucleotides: TGTGCCAGCAGTGAGAACTACGAGCAGTACTTC. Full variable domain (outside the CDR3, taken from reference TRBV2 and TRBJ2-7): EPEVTQTPSHQVTQMGQEVILRCVPISNHLYFYWYRQILGQKVEFLVSFYNNEISEKSEIFDDQFSVERPDGSNFTLKIRSTKLEDSAMYFCASSENYEQYFGPGTRLTVT.

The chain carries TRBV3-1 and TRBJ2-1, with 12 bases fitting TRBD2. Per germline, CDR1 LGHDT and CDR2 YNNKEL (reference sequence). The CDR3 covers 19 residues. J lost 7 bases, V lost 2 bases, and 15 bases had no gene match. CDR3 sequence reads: CASSQMRLAGGQIDNEQFF. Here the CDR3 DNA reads TGTGCCAGCAGCCAAATGAGGCTAGCGGGAGGGCAAATTGATAATGAGCAGTTCTTC.

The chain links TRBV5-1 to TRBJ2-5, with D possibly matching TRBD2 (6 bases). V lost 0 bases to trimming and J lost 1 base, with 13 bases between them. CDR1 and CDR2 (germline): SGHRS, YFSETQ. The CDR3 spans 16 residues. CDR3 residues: CASSLDVSGVQETQYF. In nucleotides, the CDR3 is TGCGCCAGCAGCTTGGATGTTAGCGGAGTCCAAGAGACCCAGTACTTC.

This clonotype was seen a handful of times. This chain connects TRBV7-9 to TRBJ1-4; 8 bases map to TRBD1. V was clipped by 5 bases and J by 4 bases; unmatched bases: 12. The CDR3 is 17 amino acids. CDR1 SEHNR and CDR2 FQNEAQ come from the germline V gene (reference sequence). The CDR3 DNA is TGTGCCAGCAGCCCCGACAGGGGCAGGAAGGATAATGAAAAACTGTTTTTT. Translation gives CASSPDRGRKDNEKLFF.

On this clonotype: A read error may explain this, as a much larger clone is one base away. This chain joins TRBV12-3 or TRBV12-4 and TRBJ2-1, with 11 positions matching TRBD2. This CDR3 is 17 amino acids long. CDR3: CAGSSSPTSGENNEQFF. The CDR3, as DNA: TGTGCCGGCAGTTCCTCCCCGACTAGCGGGGAGAACAATGAGCAGTTCTTC.

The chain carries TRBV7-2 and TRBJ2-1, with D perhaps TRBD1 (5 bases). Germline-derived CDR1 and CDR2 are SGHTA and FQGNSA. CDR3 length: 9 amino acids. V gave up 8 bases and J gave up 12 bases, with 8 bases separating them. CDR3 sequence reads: CASARGQFF. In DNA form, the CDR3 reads TGTGCCAGCGCAAGGGGGCAGTTCTTC.

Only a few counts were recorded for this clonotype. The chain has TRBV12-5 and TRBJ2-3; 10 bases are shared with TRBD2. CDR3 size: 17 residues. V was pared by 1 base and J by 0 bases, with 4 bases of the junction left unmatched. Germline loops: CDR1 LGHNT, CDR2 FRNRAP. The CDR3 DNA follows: TGTGCTAGTGGTTTGGGGGCTAGCGGGAGAAGCACAGATACGCAGTATTTT. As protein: CASGLGASGRSTDTQYF. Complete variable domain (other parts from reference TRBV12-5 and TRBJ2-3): DARVTQTPRHKVTEMGQEVTMRCQPILGHNTVFWYRQTMMQGLELLAYFRNRAPLDDSGMPKDRFSAEMPDATLATLKIQPSEPRDSAVYFCASGLGASGRSTDTQYFGPGTRLTVL.

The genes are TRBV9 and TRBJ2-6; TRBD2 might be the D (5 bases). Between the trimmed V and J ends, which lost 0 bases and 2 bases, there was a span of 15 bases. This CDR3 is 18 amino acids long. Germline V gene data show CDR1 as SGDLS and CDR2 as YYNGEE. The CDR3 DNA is TGTGCCAGCAGCGTAGAAGGAGGATTGCCTACTGGGGCCAACGTCCTGACTTTC. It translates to CASSVEGGLPTGANVLTF.

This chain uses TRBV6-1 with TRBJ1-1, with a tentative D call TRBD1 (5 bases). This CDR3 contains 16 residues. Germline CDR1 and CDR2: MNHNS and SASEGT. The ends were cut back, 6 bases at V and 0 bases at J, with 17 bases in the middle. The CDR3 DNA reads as TGTGCCAGCAGCTGGCCCCGAGGGACTTTGAACACTGAAGCTTTCTTT. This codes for CASSWPRGTLNTEAFF.

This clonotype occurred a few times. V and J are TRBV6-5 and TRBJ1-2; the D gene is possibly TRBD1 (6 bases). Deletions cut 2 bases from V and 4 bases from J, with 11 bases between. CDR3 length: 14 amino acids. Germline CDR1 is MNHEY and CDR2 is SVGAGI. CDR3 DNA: TGTGCCAGCAGTTACCCAGGGGAATCCTATGGCTACACCTTC. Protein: CASSYPGESYGYTF.

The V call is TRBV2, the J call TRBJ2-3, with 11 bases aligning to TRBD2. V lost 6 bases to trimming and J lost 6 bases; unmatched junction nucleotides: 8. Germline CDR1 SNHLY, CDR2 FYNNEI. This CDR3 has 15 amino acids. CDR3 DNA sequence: TGTGCCAGCAGGGAATATAGCGGGGGGGGGGATACGCAGTATTTT. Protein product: CASREYSGGGDTQYF.

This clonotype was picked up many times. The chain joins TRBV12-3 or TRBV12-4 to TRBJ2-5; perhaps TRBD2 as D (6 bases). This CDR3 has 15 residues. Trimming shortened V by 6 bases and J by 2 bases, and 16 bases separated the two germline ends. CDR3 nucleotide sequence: TGTGCCAGCAGCTCTTTTTCGGGGGTTCAAGAGACCCAGTACTTC. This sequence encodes CASSSFSGVQETQYF.

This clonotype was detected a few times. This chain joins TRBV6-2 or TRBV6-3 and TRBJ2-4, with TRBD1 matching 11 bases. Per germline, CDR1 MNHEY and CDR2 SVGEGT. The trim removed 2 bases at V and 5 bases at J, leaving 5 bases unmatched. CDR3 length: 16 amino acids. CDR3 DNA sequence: TGTGCCAGCAGTTACCGCCGGGACAGGGGGGAAAACATTCAGTACTTC. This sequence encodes CASSYRRDRGENIQYF.

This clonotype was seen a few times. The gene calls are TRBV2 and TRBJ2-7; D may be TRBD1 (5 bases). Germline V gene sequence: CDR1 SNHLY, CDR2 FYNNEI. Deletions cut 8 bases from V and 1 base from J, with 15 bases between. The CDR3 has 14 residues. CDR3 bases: TGTGCCAGCGGGCAGGGCCGGAAATCCTACGAGCAGTACTTC. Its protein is CASGQGRKSYEQYF.

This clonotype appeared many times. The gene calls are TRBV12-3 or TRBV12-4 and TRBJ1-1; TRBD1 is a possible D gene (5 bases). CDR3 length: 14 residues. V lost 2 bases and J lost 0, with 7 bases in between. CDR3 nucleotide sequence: TGTGCCAGCAGTTTAAGACAGCTGAACACTGAAGCTTTCTTT. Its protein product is CASSLRQLNTEAFF.

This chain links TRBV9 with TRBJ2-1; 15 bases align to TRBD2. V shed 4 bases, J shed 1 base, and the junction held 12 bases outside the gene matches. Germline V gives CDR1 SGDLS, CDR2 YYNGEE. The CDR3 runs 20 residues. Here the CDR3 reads CASSPQGLAGGVGSYNEQFF. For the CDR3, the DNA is TGTGCCAGCAGCCCCCAGGGACTAGCGGGGGGAGTGGGGTCCTACAATGAGCAGTTCTTC.